These T cell receptor beta chains were read from a single sample in a study of shared clonotypes between healthy human individuals. Repertoires were generated with immunoSEQ multiplex PCR, while TCRdb's copy carries only in-frame clones and drops some. The sample holds under 350,000 clones; roughly 87% are singletons and the top ten take 15% to 20%. Sequences were obtained from memory CD8+ T cells sorted from blood. The source of these receptors is a man aged 18 to 29 in good health. CDR3s include the opening cysteine and the closing phenylalanine or tryptophan. Fields, in order: D gene, J gene, clone size, V gene, CDR3 protein, CDR3 DNA. A D gene is named only where the DNA matches it firmly. Not every row has a clone size; where given, it reads once, few, many or a size class.

D gene: -; J gene: TRBJ2-1; clone size: many; V gene: TRBV10-1; CDR3 protein: CASSESTDYNEQFF; CDR3 DNA: TGCGCCAGCAGTGAGTCGACGGACTACAATGAGCAGTTCTTC
D gene: -; J gene: TRBJ1-4; clone size: -; V gene: TRBV2; CDR3 protein: CASAGGQGNEKLFF; CDR3 DNA: TGTGCCAGCGCCGGAGGGCAGGGTAATGAAAAACTGTTTTTT
D gene: -; J gene: TRBJ1-2; clone size: -; V gene: TRBV5-6; CDR3 protein: CASSLGQLRGYTF; CDR3 DNA: TGTGCCAGCAGCTTGGGACAGCTGCGGGGCTACACCTTC
D gene: -; J gene: TRBJ2-1; clone size: -; V gene: TRBV7-7; CDR3 protein: CASSFGLASYNEQFF; CDR3 DNA: TGTGCTAGCAGCTTCGGCCTAGCCTCCTACAATGAGCAGTTCTTC
D gene: -; J gene: TRBJ2-7; clone size: once; V gene: TRBV7-6; CDR3 protein: CASSSTFDSYEQYF; CDR3 DNA: TGTGCCAGCAGCTCTACTTTCGACAGCTACGAGCAGTACTTC
D gene: -; J gene: TRBJ2-7; clone size: -; V gene: TRBV27; CDR3 protein: CASSLAGQLSYEQYF; CDR3 DNA: TGTGCCAGCAGTTTGGCGGGACAGCTCTCCTACGAGCAGTACTTC
D gene: -; J gene: TRBJ2-7; clone size: -; V gene: TRBV27; CDR3 protein: CASSANRGGYEQYF; CDR3 DNA: TGTGCCAGCAGTGCCAACAGGGGAGGTTACGAGCAGTACTTC
D gene: -; J gene: TRBJ1-1; clone size: -; V gene: TRBV9; CDR3 protein: CASSVGKGYSLGARGNTEAFF; CDR3 DNA: TGTGCCAGCAGCGTAGGGAAAGGATATTCCTTGGGGGCCCGTGGGAACACTGAAGCTTTCTTT
D gene: -; J gene: TRBJ1-2; clone size: -; V gene: TRBV28; CDR3 protein: CASSFWEGGYGYTF; CDR3 DNA: TGTGCCAGCAGTTTTTGGGAGGGCGGCTATGGCTACACCTTC
D gene: -; J gene: TRBJ2-7; clone size: many; V gene: TRBV18; CDR3 protein: CASSPGDGIYYEQYF; CDR3 DNA: TGTGCCAGCTCACCAGGGGACGGGATTTACTACGAGCAGTACTTC
D gene: TRBD2; J gene: TRBJ2-7; clone size: -; V gene: TRBV27; CDR3 protein: CASSFVVTSGGIYEQYF; CDR3 DNA: TGTGCCAGCAGCTTCGTTGTAACTAGCGGGGGCATCTACGAGCAGTACTTC
D gene: TRBD1; J gene: TRBJ1-1; clone size: few; V gene: TRBV30; CDR3 protein: CAWSGTGGKNTEAFF; CDR3 DNA: TGTGCCTGGAGCGGGACAGGGGGTAAAAACACTGAAGCTTTCTTT
D gene: TRBD2; J gene: TRBJ2-3; clone size: -; V gene: TRBV2; CDR3 protein: CATHPGLAGHYRTDTQYF; CDR3 DNA: TGTGCCACCCACCCGGGACTAGCGGGGCACTACCGCACAGATACGCAGTATTTT
D gene: -; J gene: TRBJ1-3; clone size: -; V gene: TRBV25-1; CDR3 protein: CASILPGHHSGNTIYF; CDR3 DNA: TGTGCCAGCATTCTGCCGGGACACCACTCTGGAAACACCATATATTTT
D gene: -; J gene: TRBJ2-1; clone size: -; V gene: TRBV29-1; CDR3 protein: CSVTRVNEQFF; CDR3 DNA: TGCAGCGTGACCCGGGTAAATGAGCAGTTCTTC
D gene: -; J gene: TRBJ2-1; clone size: -; V gene: TRBV7-9; CDR3 protein: CASSPRGREDNEQFF; CDR3 DNA: TGTGCCAGCAGCCCTAGGGGGAGGGAGGACAATGAGCAGTTCTTC
D gene: -; J gene: TRBJ2-7; clone size: -; V gene: TRBV13; CDR3 protein: CASSSRDKHSYEQYF; CDR3 DNA: TGTGCCAGCAGCTCCCGGGACAAACACTCCTACGAGCAGTACTTC
D gene: -; J gene: TRBJ2-7; clone size: -; V gene: TRBV11-2; CDR3 protein: CASSLEGGVYEQYF; CDR3 DNA: TGTGCCAGCAGCTTAGAAGGTGGGGTCTACGAGCAGTACTTC
D gene: -; J gene: TRBJ2-3; clone size: -; V gene: TRBV28; CDR3 protein: CASIGDTQYF; CDR3 DNA: TGTGCCAGCATCGGAGATACGCAGTATTTT
D gene: -; J gene: TRBJ1-2; clone size: -; V gene: TRBV18; CDR3 protein: CASSPPGTYGYTF; CDR3 DNA: TGTGCCAGCTCACCACCGGGTACCTATGGCTACACCTTC
D gene: -; J gene: TRBJ1-6; clone size: -; V gene: TRBV6-6; CDR3 protein: CASSQGNYNLPLHF; CDR3 DNA: TGTGCCAGCAGTCAGGGAAACTATAATTTACCCCTCCACTTT
D gene: -; J gene: TRBJ2-7; clone size: few; V gene: TRBV18; CDR3 protein: CASSPGANYEQYF; CDR3 DNA: TGTGCCAGCTCACCGGGGGCGAACTACGAGCAGTACTTC
D gene: -; J gene: TRBJ2-1; clone size: once; V gene: TRBV7-6; CDR3 protein: CASSLDGTPYNEQFF; CDR3 DNA: TGTGCCAGCAGCTTAGATGGTACACCGTACAATGAGCAGTTCTTC
D gene: -; J gene: TRBJ1-2; clone size: -; V gene: TRBV7-8; CDR3 protein: CASSLWTGVDRGYTF; CDR3 DNA: TGTGCCAGCAGCCTCTGGACCGGGGTCGATCGAGGCTACACCTTC
D gene: TRBD1; J gene: TRBJ2-3; clone size: -; V gene: TRBV5-5; CDR3 protein: CASSSRGTGVTDTQYF; CDR3 DNA: TGTGCCAGCAGCTCACGCGGGACAGGGGTCACAGATACGCAGTATTTT
D gene: -; J gene: TRBJ1-5; clone size: -; V gene: TRBV27; CDR3 protein: CASSLAAGNQPQHF; CDR3 DNA: TGTGCCAGCAGTTTGGCGGCCGGCAATCAGCCCCAGCATTTT